Sequencing of this T cell receptor (beta chain) was carried out in a study of T-cell reconstitution after alpha-beta-depleted transplantation in children. This clonotype has just a few counts. Germline V CDR1 and CDR2: DFQATT, SNEGSKA (reference sequence). The CDR3 runs 15 residues. With 5 bases clipped from V and 2 bases from J, the junction kept 3 bases outside the gene matches. Molecular barcoding with unique molecular identifiers was used for the TCRbeta library. TCRdb reprocessed the PCR reads via MiXCR and lists one record per CDR3 protein. Here the sample spans around 410,000 distinct CDR3 sequences, approximately 11% being singletons.

The clonotype comes from a human donor who donated a stem cell graft to a child with acute myeloid leukemia. The chain recombines TRBV20-1 with TRBJ2-4; 13 bases agree with TRBD2. Sequences were derived from PBMCs from the stem cell graft donor, sampled from the stem cell graft. CDR3 in amino acids: CSAPLAGGPKNIQYF. The CDR3 DNA follows: TGCAGTGCTCCACTAGCGGGGGGGCCCAAAAACATTCAGTACTTC.